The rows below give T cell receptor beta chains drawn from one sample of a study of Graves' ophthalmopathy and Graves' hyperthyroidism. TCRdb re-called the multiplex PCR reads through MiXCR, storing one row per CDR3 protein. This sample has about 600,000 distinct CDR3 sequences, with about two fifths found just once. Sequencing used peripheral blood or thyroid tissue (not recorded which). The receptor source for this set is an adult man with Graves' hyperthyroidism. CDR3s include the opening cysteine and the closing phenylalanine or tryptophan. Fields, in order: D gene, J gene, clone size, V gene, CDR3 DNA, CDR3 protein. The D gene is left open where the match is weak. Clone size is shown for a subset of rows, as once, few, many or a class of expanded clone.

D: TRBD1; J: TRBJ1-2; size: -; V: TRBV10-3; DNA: TGTGCCATCAGTGATATGGACAGGCACTATGGCTACACCTTC; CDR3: CAISDMDRHYGYTF
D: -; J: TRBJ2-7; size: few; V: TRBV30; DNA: TGTGCCTGGAGTGTAACGGGGTACGAGCAGTACTTC; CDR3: CAWSVTGYEQYF
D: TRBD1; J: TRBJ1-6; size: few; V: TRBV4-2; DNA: TGTGCCAGCAGCCAAGATACTGAACAGGGGATCTATAATTCACCCCTCCACTTT; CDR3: CASSQDTEQGIYNSPLHF
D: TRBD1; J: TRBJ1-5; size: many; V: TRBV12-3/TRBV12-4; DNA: TGTGCCAGCAGTTGGACAGGGAGTAGGGGCAATCAGCCCCAGCATTTT; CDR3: CASSWTGSRGNQPQHF
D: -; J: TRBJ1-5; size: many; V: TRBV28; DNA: TGTGCCAGCAGTTTGCAGGGAGACAATCAGCCCCAGCATTTT; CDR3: CASSLQGDNQPQHF
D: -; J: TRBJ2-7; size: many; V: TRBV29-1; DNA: TGCAGCGTCTCCGGGCCCTACGTCGACGAGCAGTACTTC; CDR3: CSVSGPYVDEQYF
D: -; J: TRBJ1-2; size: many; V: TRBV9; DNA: TGTGCCAGCAGCGTAGCCCGGGACGGTAACTATGGCTACACCTTC; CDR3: CASSVARDGNYGYTF
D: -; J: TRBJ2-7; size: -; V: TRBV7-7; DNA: TGTGCTAGCAGCCCCCGGACGGGAGACCACGAGCAGTACTTC; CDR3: CASSPRTGDHEQYF
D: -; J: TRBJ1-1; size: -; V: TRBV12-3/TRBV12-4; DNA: TGTGCCAGCAGTCACCTCGGGGGGGGGAACACTGAAGCTTTCTTT; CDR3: CASSHLGGGNTEAFF
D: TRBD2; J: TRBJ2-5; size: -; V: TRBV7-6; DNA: TGTGCCAGCAGCTCCCAACCTGGACTAGCGGAGACCCAGTACTTC; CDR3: CASSSQPGLAETQYF
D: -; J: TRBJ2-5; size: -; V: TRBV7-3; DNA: TGTGCCAGCAGCTTAAACGGGGCTACCGGGGAGACCCAGTACTTC; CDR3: CASSLNGATGETQYF
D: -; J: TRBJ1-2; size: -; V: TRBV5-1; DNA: TGCGCCAGCTCCTCGGGGGGTAGCGAGGGCTACACCTTC; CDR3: CASSSGGSEGYTF
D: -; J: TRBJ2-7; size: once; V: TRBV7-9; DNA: TGTGCCAGCAGCTTCCATCCTGGCGGTCCTCCCTACGAGCAGTACTTC; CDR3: CASSFHPGGPPYEQYF
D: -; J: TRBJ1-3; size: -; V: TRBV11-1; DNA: TGTGCCAGCAGCTTGTCGGACAGAAGAAACACCATATATTTT; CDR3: CASSLSDRRNTIYF
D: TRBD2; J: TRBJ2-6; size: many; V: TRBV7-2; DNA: TGTGCCAGCAGCTTAGTTAGCGGGAGCTCTGGGGCCAACGTCCTGACTTTC; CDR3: CASSLVSGSSGANVLTF
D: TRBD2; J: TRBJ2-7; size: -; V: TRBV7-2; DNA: TGTGCCAGCAGCAGACTAGCGGGTACCGAGCAGTACTTC; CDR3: CASSRLAGTEQYF
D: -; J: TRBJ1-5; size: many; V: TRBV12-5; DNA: TGTGCTAGTGGTTTGGTACATTTACCAGGATGTCAGCCCCAGCATTTT; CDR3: CASGLVHLPGCQPQHF
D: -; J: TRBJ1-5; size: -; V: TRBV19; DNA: TGTGCCAGTAGTAGCGGGACACCTAGCAATCAGCCCCAGCATTTT; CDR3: CASSSGTPSNQPQHF
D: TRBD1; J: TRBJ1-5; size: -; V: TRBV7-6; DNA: TGTGCCAGCAGCCCAGGGGGATGCAATCAGCCCCAGCATTTT; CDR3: CASSPGGCNQPQHF
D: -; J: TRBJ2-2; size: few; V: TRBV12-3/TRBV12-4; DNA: TGTGCCAGCAACCTCCGGGACGAGTCCAAGGAGCTGTTTTTT; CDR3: CASNLRDESKELFF
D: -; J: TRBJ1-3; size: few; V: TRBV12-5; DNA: TGTGCTAGTGGTTTGTCAGGGTCTGGAAACACCATATATTTT; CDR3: CASGLSGSGNTIYF
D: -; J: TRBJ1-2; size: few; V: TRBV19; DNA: TGTGCCAGTAGTGGCCCCAATCGCTATGGCTACACCTTC; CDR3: CASSGPNRYGYTF
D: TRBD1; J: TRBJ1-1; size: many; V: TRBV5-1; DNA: TGCGCCAGCAGCGTTGGACAGGCAGGTATTTCGACTGAAGCTTTCTTT; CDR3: CASSVGQAGISTEAFF
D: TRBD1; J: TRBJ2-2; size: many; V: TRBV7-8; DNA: TGTGCCAGCAGCTTCATCCTACGGGACAGGATCACCGGGGAGCTGTTTTTT; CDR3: CASSFILRDRITGELFF
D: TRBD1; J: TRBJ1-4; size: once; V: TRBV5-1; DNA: TGTGCCAGCAGCTTGGCCGAGACAGGGCGTGAAAAACTGTTTTTT; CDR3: CASSLAETGREKLFF
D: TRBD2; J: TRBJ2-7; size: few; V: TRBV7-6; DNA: TGTGCCAGCAGCTCATTAGCGGGGGGAGCCCTCGAGCAGTACTTC; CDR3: CASSSLAGGALEQYF
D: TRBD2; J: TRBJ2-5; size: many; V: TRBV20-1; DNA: TGCAGTGCCGGGACTAGCGGGATAGAGACCCAGTACTTC; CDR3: CSAGTSGIETQYF
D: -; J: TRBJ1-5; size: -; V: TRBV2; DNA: TGTGCCAGCAGTGAACCGGGAGGACGACAGCCCCAGCATTTT; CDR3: CASSEPGGRQPQHF
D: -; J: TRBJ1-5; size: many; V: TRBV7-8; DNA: TGTGCCAGCAGCTTAGCATACCGGCCGGGGGCAGATCAGCCCCAGCATTTT; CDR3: CASSLAYRPGADQPQHF
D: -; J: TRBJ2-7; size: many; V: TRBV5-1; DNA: TGCGCCAGCAGCAAGGATAGAGGCTACGAGCAGTACTTC; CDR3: CASSKDRGYEQYF
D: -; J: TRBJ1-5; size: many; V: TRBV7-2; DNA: TGTGCCAGCAACGACGTCTATCGCCATCAGCCCCAGCATTTT; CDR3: CASNDVYRHQPQHF
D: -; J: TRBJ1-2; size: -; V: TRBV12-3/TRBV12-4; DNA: TGTGCCAGCAGTTCGGATGGGACCTATGGCTACACCTTC; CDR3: CASSSDGTYGYTF
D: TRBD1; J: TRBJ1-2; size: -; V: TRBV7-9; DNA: TGTGCCACCAGCAGAGAAACAGGGGTATATGGCTACACCTTC; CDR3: CATSRETGVYGYTF
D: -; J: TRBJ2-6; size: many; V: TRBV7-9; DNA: TGTGCCAGCAGCCCCATCGTTCACTCTGGGGCCAACGTCCTGACTTTC; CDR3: CASSPIVHSGANVLTF
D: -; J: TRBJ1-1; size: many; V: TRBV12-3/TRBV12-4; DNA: TGTGCCAGCAGTTCCCCGGGGGGCACTGAAGCTTTCTTT; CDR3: CASSSPGGTEAFF
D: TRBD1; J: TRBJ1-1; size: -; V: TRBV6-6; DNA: TGTGCCAGCAGTTGGCAAACGGGGACAGGGAACACTGAAGCTTTCTTT; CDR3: CASSWQTGTGNTEAFF
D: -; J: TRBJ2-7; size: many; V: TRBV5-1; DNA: TGTGCCAGCAGCTTAGCGGCCAGCTCCTACGAGCAGTACTTC; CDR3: CASSLAASSYEQYF
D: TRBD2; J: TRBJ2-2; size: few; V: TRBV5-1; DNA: TGCGCCAGCAGCTTAGGACTAGCGGGGGCCATTAACACCGGGGAGCTGTTTTTT; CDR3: CASSLGLAGAINTGELFF
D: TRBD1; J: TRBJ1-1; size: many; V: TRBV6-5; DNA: TGTGCCAGCAGTTCGGAACCGGGACAGATGAACACTGAAGCTTTCTTT; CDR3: CASSSEPGQMNTEAFF
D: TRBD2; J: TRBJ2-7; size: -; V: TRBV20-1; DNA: TGCAGTGCCATAGCGGGGGGCGCCTACGAGCAGTACTTC; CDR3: CSAIAGGAYEQYF
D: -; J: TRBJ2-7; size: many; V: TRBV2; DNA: TGTGCCAGCAGTGCACCGACCAGGGGCTCCTACGAGCAGTACTTC; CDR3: CASSAPTRGSYEQYF
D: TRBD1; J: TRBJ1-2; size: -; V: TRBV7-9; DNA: TGTGCCAGCAGCTTCCGGGACAGGGGTCACCGAGTGGACACCTTC; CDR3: CASSFRDRGHRVDTF
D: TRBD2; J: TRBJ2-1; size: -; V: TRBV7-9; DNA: TGTGCCAGCAGCTTAGGACGCGGGGGGGCTGAGCAGTTCTTC; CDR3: CASSLGRGGAEQFF
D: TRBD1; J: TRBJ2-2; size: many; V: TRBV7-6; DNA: TGTGCCAGCAGTTCTCCTTCCCGGGACAGGAACACCGGGGAGCTGTTTTTT; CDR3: CASSSPSRDRNTGELFF
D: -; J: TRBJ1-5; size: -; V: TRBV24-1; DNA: TGTGCCACCAGTGACCGACTAGCGGGGTTCGAGACCCAGCATTTT; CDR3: CATSDRLAGFETQHF
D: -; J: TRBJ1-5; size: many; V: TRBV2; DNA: TGTGCCAGCAGTGAATCCAGGGTTGGCAATCAGCCCCAGCATTTT; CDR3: CASSESRVGNQPQHF
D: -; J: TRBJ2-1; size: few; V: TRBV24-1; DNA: TGTGCCACCAGTGATTTATCTGGGTACAATGAGCAGTTCTTC; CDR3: CATSDLSGYNEQFF
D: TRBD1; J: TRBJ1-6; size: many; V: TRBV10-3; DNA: TGTGCCATCAGTCGCGCACAGGGGTCCCTAAATTCACCCCTCCACTTT; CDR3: CAISRAQGSLNSPLHF
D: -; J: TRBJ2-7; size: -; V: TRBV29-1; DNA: TGCAGCGCCTACCAGGGTTACGTGCAGTACTTC; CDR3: CSAYQGYVQYF
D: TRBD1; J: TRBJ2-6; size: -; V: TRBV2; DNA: TGTGCCAGCACCCCTGGGACAGGTAGCTCTGGGGCCAACGTCCTGACTTTC; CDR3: CASTPGTGSSGANVLTF
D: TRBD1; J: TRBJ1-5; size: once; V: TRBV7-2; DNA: TGTGCCAGCAGAGAGACAGGGGGCCCTCAGCCCCAGCATTTT; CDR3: CASRETGGPQPQHF
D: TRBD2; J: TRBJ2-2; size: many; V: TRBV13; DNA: TGTGCCAGCAGCTCCGGACTAGCGGGAGGGCTAGACACCGGGGAGCTGTTTTTT; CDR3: CASSSGLAGGLDTGELFF
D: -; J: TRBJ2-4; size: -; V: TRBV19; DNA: TGTGCCAGTAGTTCGAAGTACATTCAGTACTTC; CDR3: CASSSKYIQYF
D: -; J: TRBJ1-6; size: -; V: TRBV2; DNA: TGTGCCAGCTCACCACCGGCACAACGTTGGAATTCACCCCTCCACTTT; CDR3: CASSPPAQRWNSPLHF
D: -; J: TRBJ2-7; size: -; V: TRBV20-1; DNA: TGCAGTGCTGAGGAGGCGGAACGCACAGGGTACGAGCAGTACTTC; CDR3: CSAEEAERTGYEQYF
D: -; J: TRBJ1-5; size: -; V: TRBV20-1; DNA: TGCAGTGCTAGAGGGACTAGCGTCAATGAGCAGCATTTT; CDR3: CSARGTSVNEQHF
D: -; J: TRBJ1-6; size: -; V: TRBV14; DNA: TGTGCCAGCAGCCACAACAATTCACCCCTCCACTTT; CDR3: CASSHNNSPLHF
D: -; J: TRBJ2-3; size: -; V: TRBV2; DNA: TGTGCCAGCAGTGAGAGTCAGGGTGGAGATACGCAGTATTTT; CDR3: CASSESQGGDTQYF
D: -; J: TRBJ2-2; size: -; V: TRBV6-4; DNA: TGTGCCAGCAGTGACACAGGGAACACCGGGGAGCTGTTTTTT; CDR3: CASSDTGNTGELFF